The clone carrying this T cell receptor (beta chain) has only a few counts. These data come from a study of CD8 T cells in ankylosing spondylitis. TCRdb used MiXCR to reprocess the 5' RACE reads, holding one entry per CDR3 protein. This table holds tens of thousands of distinct CDR3 sequences, about 27% found once. V lost 4 bases to trimming and J lost 4 bases, with 11 bases between them. Germline V gene lookup returns CDR1 SGHRS and CDR2 YFSETQ. This CDR3 is built from 14 residues. The origin of this receptor is a male donor with ankylosing spondylitis or in good health (not recorded which). V is TRBV5-1 and J is TRBJ2-2; D is uncertain. Sequencing was performed on blood, either unsorted or a sorted T cell fraction (not recorded which). This chain's CDR3 is CASSPTLGTGELFF. The CDR3 nucleotides read TGCGCCAGCAGCCCAACTCTTGGCACCGGGGAGCTGTTTTTT.